Each of the 28 T cell receptor beta chains below was sequenced from the same sample in a study of lymphopenia after photon versus proton radiotherapy. The repertoire was sequenced with immunoSEQ multiplex PCR; TCRdb's copy has only in-frame clones and lacks some. In the table there are roughly 18,000 clones, roughly four fifths of which are singletons. Sequenced material: peripheral blood, taken from a patient treated with photon-based radiotherapy. The receptor source for this set is a woman aged 45-59 years with pancreatic cancer.

V is TRBV19 and J is TRBJ1-5; D uncertain. The V gene lost 2 bases and the J gene lost 3 bases, with 8 bases spanning the gap. Germline CDR1 reads LNHDA; CDR2 reads SQIVND (reference sequence). This CDR3 has 14 residues. The CDR3 spells CASSISGVNQPQHF. DNA for the CDR3: TGTGCCAGTAGTATATCTGGGGTCAATCAGCCCCAGCATTTT.

This clone was observed a few times. This chain connects TRBV5-4 to TRBJ2-4; a weak D match, TRBD1 (6 bases). The germline V gene encodes CDR1 SGHNT and CDR2 YYREEE (reference sequence). The V end was cut by 5 bases, the J end by 5 bases, with 11 bases between. This CDR3 has 13 residues. The CDR3 reads CASSTGIENIQYF. CDR3 coding DNA: TGTGCCAGCAGTACAGGGATTGAAAACATTCAGTACTTC.

The V and J genes are TRBV10-2 and TRBJ2-2; D is unresolved. V dropped 6 bases and J dropped 1 base, with 6 bases sitting between them. The CDR3 length is 13 residues. Germline-derived CDR1 and CDR2 are WSHSY and SAAADI. This CDR3 reads CASRDRNTGELFF. The CDR3 region has the DNA TGCGCCAGCAGAGACCGGAACACCGGGGAGCTGTTTTTT.

The V gene is TRBV7-2, the J gene TRBJ1-2; a possible D gene is TRBD1 (5 bases). CDR3 size: 14 residues. Germline CDR1 and CDR2: SGHTA and FQGNSA. The V and J ends lost 7 bases and 1 base respectively, with 13 bases between them. CDR3 amino acids: CASTRTGDNYGYTF. DNA for the CDR3: TGTGCCAGCACCAGGACGGGGGATAACTATGGCTACACCTTC. The full variable domain, in which reference TRBV7-2 and TRBJ1-2 provide the parts outside the CDR3, is GAGVSQSPSNKVTEKGKDVELRCDPISGHTALYWYRQSLGQGLEFLIYFQGNSAPDKSGLPSDRFSAERTGGSVSTLTIQRTQQEDSAVYLCASTRTGDNYGYTFGSGTRLTVV.

J is TRBJ2-5 and V is TRBV27; D is perhaps TRBD1 (6 bases). There are 14 residues in the CDR3. The germline CDR1 and CDR2 sequences are MNHEY and SMNVEV (reference sequence). With 6 bases removed from V and 2 bases from J, the gap between germline ends came to 13 bases. This chain's CDR3 is CASSSGTLQETQYF. CDR3 DNA: TGTGCCAGCAGCTCCGGGACACTGCAAGAGACCCAGTACTTC.

This chain links TRBV19 with TRBJ2-1; 8 nucleotides agree with TRBD2. V was clipped by 5 bases and J by 3 bases; unmatched bases: 6. Germline assignment: CDR1 LNHDA and CDR2 SQIVND (reference sequence). The CDR3 loop spans 15 amino acids. The CDR3 here is CASSDSGSFYNEQFF. CDR3 coding DNA: TGTGCCAGTAGTGACAGCGGGAGTTTCTACAATGAGCAGTTCTTC.

This chain uses TRBV30 with TRBJ2-2; 8 bases line up with TRBD2. After removal of 6 bases from V and 6 bases from J, the junction contained 3 bases not matched to a gene. This CDR3 contains 12 residues. Germline lookup yields CDR1 GTSNPN and CDR2 SVGIG (reference sequence). CDR3 region: CACIGRAGELFF. The CDR3 nucleotides are TGTGCCTGTATCGGGAGGGCCGGGGAGCTGTTTTTT.

The chain combines TRBV6-6 with TRBJ1-2; a possible D gene is TRBD1 (5 bases). Germline assignment: CDR1 MNHNY and CDR2 SVGAGI (reference sequence). This CDR3 has 14 residues. The germline V and J ends were trimmed by 7 bases and 4 bases, with 16 bases remaining between them. The CDR3 DNA follows: TGTGCCAGCACCCCTGTCGGGGCCTCCTATGGCTACACCTTC. Protein product: CASTPVGASYGYTF.

The V gene is TRBV2, the J gene TRBJ1-5; D possibly corresponds to TRBD1 (5 bases). The V gene's germline CDR1 is SNHLY and CDR2 FYNNEI. CDR3 size: 15 residues. Trimming shortened V by 7 bases and J by 8 bases, and 21 bases separated the two germline ends. CDR3 bases: TGTGCCAGCAATGGGGGAGGCCTGCTAGCGGAGCCCCAGCATTTT. Its protein is CASNGGGLLAEPQHF.

This clone was counted once. This sequence joins TRBV19 and TRBJ2-7; no reliable D call. Trimming took off 4 bases at V and 3 bases at J, with 13 bases between the two ends. There are 14 residues in the CDR3. CDR1 and CDR2 (germline): LNHDA, SQIVND (reference sequence). The CDR3 DNA sequence: TGTGCCAGTAGTAGCATGCGGACGGGCTACGAGCAGTACTTC. The encoded protein is CASSSMRTGYEQYF.

The chain recombines TRBV2 with TRBJ2-5; no firm D call. From germline, CDR1 is SNHLY and CDR2 FYNNEI. The germline V and J ends were trimmed by 5 bases and 5 bases, with 9 bases remaining between them. The CDR3 is 12 amino acids. The CDR3, as DNA: TGTGCCAGCAGTCGACTGGGGGAGACCCAGTACTTC. This sequence encodes CASSRLGETQYF. The full variable domain, rest sourced from reference TRBV2 and TRBJ2-5, is EPEVTQTPSHQVTQMGQEVILRCVPISNHLYFYWYRQILGQKVEFLVSFYNNEISEKSEIFDDQFSVERPDGSNFTLKIRSTKLEDSAMYFCASSRLGETQYFGPGTRLLVL.

The gene calls are TRBV6-5 and TRBJ1-4; D not resolved. V lost 2 bases, J lost 8 bases, and 15 bases lay in between. There are 15 residues in the CDR3. Germline V lookup: CDR1 MNHEY, CDR2 SVGAGI. The CDR3 DNA reads as TGTGCCAGCAGTTACGAACAGCCCCCGATGGAAAAACTGTTTTTT. It codes for CASSYEQPPMEKLFF.

This chain links TRBV12-5 with TRBJ1-1; D ambiguous. The CDR3 has 13 residues. The V gene's germline CDR1 is LGHNT and CDR2 FRNRAP. The V end lost 6 bases, the J end lost 4 bases, and 12 bases lay between the germline ends. The CDR3 DNA follows: TGTGCTAGTGGCGCGGGGAGCAGCACTGAAGCTTTCTTT. It codes for CASGAGSSTEAFF.

CDR3: CASSTEGRGDTQYF. The CDR3 DNA follows: TGTGCCAGTAGTACGGAGGGCCGGGGAGATACGCAGTATTTT. The chain has TRBV19 and TRBJ2-3; possibly TRBD2 for D (6 bases). Germline CDR1 reads LNHDA; CDR2 reads SQIVND (reference sequence). Between the trimmed V and J ends, which lost 4 bases and 5 bases, there was a span of 13 bases. This CDR3 contains 14 residues.

V usage is TRBV7-8 and J usage is TRBJ1-2; 7 bases map to TRBD1. Germline CDR1 SGHVS, CDR2 FQNEAQ. V lost 5 bases to trimming and J lost 4 bases; unmatched junction nucleotides: 10. This CDR3 comprises 15 residues. For the CDR3, the DNA is TGTGCCAGCAGCCCAAGGACAGGTCAGACCTATGGCTACACCTTC. Translation: CASSPRTGQTYGYTF.

Remarks on this clone: The same CDR3 can be traced to other DNA sequences in this sample. This chain's CDR3 is CASSLQGLAGTDTQYF. In DNA, the CDR3 is TGTGCCAGCAGTTTACAGGGCCTAGCGGGCACAGATACGCAGTATTTT. This chain connects TRBV27 to TRBJ2-3; 7 bases align to TRBD2. Germline values: CDR1 MNHEY, CDR2 SMNVEV (reference sequence). The CDR3 covers 16 residues. The junction had 6 bases not matched to a gene; V was cut back by 2 bases and J by 1 base.

The rearrangement uses TRBV6-5 and TRBJ1-1; D is undetermined. Trimming removed 0 bases at V and 4 bases at J, with 9 bases between. The CDR3 is 14 residues long. Germline CDR1 reads MNHEY; CDR2 reads SVGAGI. The CDR3 nucleotides are TGTGCCAGCAGTTACTCGCGTGTATTCACTGAAGCTTTCTTT. Its protein product is CASSYSRVFTEAFF.

This clone was counted once. The V call is TRBV2, the J call TRBJ1-4; D unclear. Per germline, CDR1 SNHLY and CDR2 FYNNEI. V was shortened by 6 bases and J by 6 bases, with 8 bases between the two germline ends. The length of the CDR3 is 12 residues. The CDR3 DNA is TGTGCCAGCAGGCCCCTAGATGAAAAACTGTTTTTT. The encoded protein is CASRPLDEKLFF.

The V and J genes are TRBV7-2 and TRBJ2-3; D is possibly TRBD1 or TRBD2 (6 bases each). V was pared by 4 bases and J by 1 base, with 21 bases between. This CDR3 contains 18 residues. The germline CDR1 and CDR2 sequences are SGHTA and FQGNSA. Written as DNA, the CDR3 is TGTGCCAGCAGCTACACGTTTGGAGGGGGAGGTGGCACAGATACGCAGTATTTT. It yields the protein CASSYTFGGGGGTDTQYF.

V gene TRBV6-5 combines with J gene TRBJ2-6; D is unresolved. This CDR3 contains 15 residues. Trimming took 5 bases from V and 1 from J, leaving 9 bases between them. CDR1 MNHEY and CDR2 SVGAGI come from the germline V gene. CDR3 in amino acids: CASSRFWSGANVLTF. CDR3 in DNA: TGTGCCAGCAGTCGATTCTGGTCTGGGGCCAACGTCCTGACTTTC.

The chain links TRBV6-6 to TRBJ2-3; 11 bases fit TRBD2. The ends lost 6 bases at V and 1 base at J; junction bases unmatched: 6. Germline-derived CDR1 and CDR2 are MNHNY and SVGAGI (reference sequence). This CDR3 comprises 16 residues. CDR3 DNA sequence: TGTGCCAGCAGAACGGGACTAGCGGAACGCACAGATACGCAGTATTTT. It yields the protein CASRTGLAERTDTQYF.

V gene TRBV9 combines with J gene TRBJ1-2, with 9 bases identical to TRBD1. This CDR3 spans 14 amino acids. Germline CDR1 SGDLS, CDR2 YYNGEE. V shed 0 bases, J shed 6 bases, and the junction held 3 bases outside the gene matches. DNA for the CDR3: TGTGCCAGCAGCGTAGATGGGACAGGGCATGGCTACACCTTC. Its protein is CASSVDGTGHGYTF.

This chain uses TRBV6-7 with TRBJ1-2, with D unresolved. TRBV6-7 carries the ORF label, with uncertain function. Trimming cost V 7 bases and J 5 bases, with 20 bases left between them. The CDR3 contains 15 residues. The CDR3 region has the DNA TGTGCCAGCACCGACCTAGCGGTTCACCCGTATGGCTACACCTTC. Translating it yields CASTDLAVHPYGYTF.

This clone turned up a few times. V is TRBV27 and J is TRBJ2-5; D uncertain. Germline V gene lookup returns CDR1 MNHEY and CDR2 SMNVEV (reference sequence). This CDR3 region has 13 residues. V shed 7 bases and J shed 5 bases, with 14 bases lying between them. In DNA, the CDR3 is TGTGCCAGCACTTCTCTGGGCGGCGAGACCCAGTACTTC. This translates into CASTSLGGETQYF.

This clone was found once. The chain links TRBV5-6 to TRBJ2-6, with D unresolved. Per the germline V gene, CDR1 is SGHDT and CDR2 is YYEEEE. V shed 1 base and J shed 4 bases, with 12 bases lying between them. The CDR3 totals 16 residues. CDR3 residues: CASSLYGEGGANVLTF. For the CDR3, the DNA is TGTGCCAGCAGCTTGTATGGGGAAGGCGGGGCCAACGTCCTGACTTTC.

A few counts support this clone. The gene calls are TRBV27 and TRBJ2-7; 8 bases agree with TRBD2. The CDR3 spans 18 residues. V lost 5 bases to trimming and J lost 0 bases; unmatched junction nucleotides: 15. Germline V lookup: CDR1 MNHEY, CDR2 SMNVEV (reference sequence). The CDR3 sequence is CASSPQFSGTRSSYEQYF. The DNA for the CDR3 is TGTGCCAGCAGTCCACAATTTTCCGGGACTAGAAGCTCCTACGAGCAGTACTTC.

The chain is built from TRBV5-6 and TRBJ2-5; D is possibly TRBD2 (5 bases). The CDR3 runs 12 residues. Looked up from germline, CDR1 is SGHDT and CDR2 is YYEEEE. Trimming removed 4 bases from V and 5 bases from J, with 9 bases in between. CDR3 protein: CASSIRRETQYF. In DNA form, the CDR3 reads TGTGCCAGCAGCATCAGGAGGGAGACCCAGTACTTC.

V and J are TRBV28 and TRBJ2-7, with a possible D match to TRBD1 (6 bases). The CDR3 contains 14 residues. V was cut by 3 bases and J by 6 bases, with 15 bases left in between. Germline loops: CDR1 MDHEN, CDR2 SYDVKM. The CDR3 reads CASSFPPGVREQYF. The CDR3 DNA reads as TGTGCCAGCAGTTTCCCGCCAGGGGTTCGCGAGCAGTACTTC.